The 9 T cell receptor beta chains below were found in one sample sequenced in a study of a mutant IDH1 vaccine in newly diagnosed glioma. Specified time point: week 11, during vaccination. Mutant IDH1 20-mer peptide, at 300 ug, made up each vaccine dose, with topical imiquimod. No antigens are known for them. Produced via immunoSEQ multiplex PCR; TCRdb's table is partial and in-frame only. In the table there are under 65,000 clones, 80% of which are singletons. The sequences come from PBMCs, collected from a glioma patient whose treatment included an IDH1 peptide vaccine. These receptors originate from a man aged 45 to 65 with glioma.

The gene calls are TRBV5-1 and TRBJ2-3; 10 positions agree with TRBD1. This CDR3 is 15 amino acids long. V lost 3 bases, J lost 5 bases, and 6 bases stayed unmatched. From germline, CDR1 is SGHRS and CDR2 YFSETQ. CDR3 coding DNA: TGCGCCAGCAGCTCCGGACAGGGGGGACTAGATACGCAGTATTTT. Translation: CASSSGQGGLDTQYF.

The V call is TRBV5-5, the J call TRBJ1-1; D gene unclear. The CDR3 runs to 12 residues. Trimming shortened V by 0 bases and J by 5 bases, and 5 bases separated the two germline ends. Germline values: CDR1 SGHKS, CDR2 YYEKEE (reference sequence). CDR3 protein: CASSLGLTEAFF. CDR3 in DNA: TGTGCCAGCAGCTTGGGATTGACTGAAGCTTTCTTT.

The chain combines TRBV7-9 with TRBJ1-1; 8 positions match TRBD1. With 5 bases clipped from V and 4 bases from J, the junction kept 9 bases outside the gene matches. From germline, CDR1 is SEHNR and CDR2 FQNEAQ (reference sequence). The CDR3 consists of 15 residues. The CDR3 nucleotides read TGTGCCAGCAGCCCCGGACAGGGAGCGACCACTGAAGCTTTCTTT. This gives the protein CASSPGQGATTEAFF.

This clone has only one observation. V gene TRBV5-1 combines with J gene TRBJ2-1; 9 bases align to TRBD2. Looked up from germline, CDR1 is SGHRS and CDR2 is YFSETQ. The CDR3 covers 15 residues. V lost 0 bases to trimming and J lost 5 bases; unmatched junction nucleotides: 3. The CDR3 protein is CASSLALAGNNEQFF. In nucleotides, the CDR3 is TGCGCCAGCAGCTTGGCCCTAGCGGGAAACAATGAGCAGTTCTTC.

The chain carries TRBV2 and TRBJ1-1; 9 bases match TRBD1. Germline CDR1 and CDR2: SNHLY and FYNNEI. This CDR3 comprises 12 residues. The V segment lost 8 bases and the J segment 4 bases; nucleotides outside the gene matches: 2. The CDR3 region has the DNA TGTGCCAGCTCACAGGGGGCCACTGAAGCTTTCTTT. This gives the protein CASSQGATEAFF.

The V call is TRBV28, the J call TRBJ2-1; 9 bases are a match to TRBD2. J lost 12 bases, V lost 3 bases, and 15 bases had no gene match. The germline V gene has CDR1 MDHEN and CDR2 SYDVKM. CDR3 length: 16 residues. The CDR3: CASSFGGTSGLWVQFF. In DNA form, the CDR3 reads TGTGCCAGCAGTTTTGGTGGAACTAGCGGGCTATGGGTGCAGTTCTTC.

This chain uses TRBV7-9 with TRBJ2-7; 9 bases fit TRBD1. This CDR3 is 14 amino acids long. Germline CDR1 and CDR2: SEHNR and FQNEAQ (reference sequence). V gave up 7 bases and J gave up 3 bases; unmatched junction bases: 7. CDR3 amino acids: CASTLGGQGYEQYF. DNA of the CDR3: TGTGCCAGCACCCTAGGGGGACAGGGCTACGAGCAGTACTTC. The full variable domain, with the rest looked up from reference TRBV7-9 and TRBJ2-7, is DTGVSQNPRHKITKRGQNVTFRCDPISEHNRLYWYRQTLGQGPEFLTYFQNEAQLEKSRLLSDRFSAERPKGSFSTLEIQRTEQGDSAMYLCASTLGGQGYEQYFGPGTRLTVT.

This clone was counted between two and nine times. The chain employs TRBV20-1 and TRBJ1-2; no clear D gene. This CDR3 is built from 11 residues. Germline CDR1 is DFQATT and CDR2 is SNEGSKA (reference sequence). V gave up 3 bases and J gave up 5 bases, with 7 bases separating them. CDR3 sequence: CSASLGYGYTF. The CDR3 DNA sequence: TGCAGTGCTAGCTTGGGGTATGGCTACACCTTC.

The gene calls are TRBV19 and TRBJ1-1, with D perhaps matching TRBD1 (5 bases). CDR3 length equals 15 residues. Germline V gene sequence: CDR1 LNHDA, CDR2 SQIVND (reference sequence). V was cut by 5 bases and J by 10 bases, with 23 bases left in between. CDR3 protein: CASSSAPLPGGGAFF. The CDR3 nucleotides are TGTGCCAGTAGTTCCGCTCCGCTGCCCGGGGGGGGAGCTTTCTTT.